This T cell receptor (beta chain) stems from a study of tumor-infiltrating lymphocytes in oesophageal squamous cell carcinoma. TCRdb itself ran the PCR reads through MiXCR, one entry per CDR3 protein. The sample has about 14,000 distinct CDR3 sequences, around 50% seen once. CDR3 size: 15 residues. Germline-derived CDR1 and CDR2 are KGHDR and SFDVKD. The clonotype originates from a male donor with esophageal squamous cell carcinoma. Material for sequencing was blood. The V gene is TRBV24-1, the J gene TRBJ2-5, with 13 positions matching TRBD2. The better agreement between TRBJ2-1 and the DNA end casts doubt on the J call. The CDR3 is CAIGTSGAVVNEQFF. The CDR3 bases are TGTGCCATCGGGACTAGCGGGGCGGTCGTCAATGAGCAGTTCTTC.